This paragraph reports one T cell receptor (beta chain). At least ten counts were recorded for this clonotype. Its target antigen remains unknown. No clone much larger than this one lies a single base away; base qualities are absent. These data originate in a study of T cells after yellow fever vaccination (dated by TCRdb to between 2017 and 2020). The study in broad terms: The SMART-Seq v4 Ultra Low Input RNA kit was used to prepare libraries from fractions with low cell numbers. Bulk PBMC replicates and cell subsets were isolated from blood drawn at multiple timepoints before and after both primary and secondary immunization. Two healthy male donors, one aged 18 to 29 and one aged 30 to 40 years, made up the cohort. To track T-cell clones before and after primary and booster YFV17D yellow fever vaccination, bulk TCR alpha and beta repertoires were sequenced longitudinally. Here is what the overall study found, with its caveats: The secondary T-cell response was weaker than the primary response but faster, peaking on day 5 instead of day 15. The study included only two donors, which limits how far the findings can be generalized. Most clones expanded after primary vaccination were re-detected after the booster (around 96% of CD4 and 80% to 90% of CD8), suggesting broad memory maintenance. A small fraction of clonotypes appeared in both the CD4 and CD8 compartments, likely as a result of convergent recombination. FACS-sorted repertoires could contain abundant contaminating clonotypes from the bulk population, so computational filtering was required.

TCR cDNA was synthesized by 5'RACE template switching, which introduced a universal primer site and unique molecular identifiers. Priming of cDNA synthesis was performed from both the TCR alpha and TCR beta constant segments. Library amplification used two PCR steps, and the second PCR step added sample barcodes and sequencing adapters. Sequencing of libraries was done on Illumina HiSeq 2500 (2x100 bp) or NovaSeq (2x150 bp). The source study handled its data this way. MIGEC was used to demultiplex reads and collapse the reads into UMI consensus sequences, and MiXCR was used for V(D)J alignment. Vaccine-responding clonotypes were defined with edgeR using replicate PBMC samples, requiring FDR below 0.01 and a log2 fold change above 5 up to day 15. Each bulk clonotype received a CD4 or CD8 identity based on whether the sequenced CD4 or CD8 repertoire contained that clonotype at higher abundance. TCRdb took the public reads, trimmed them with fastp at Q25, ran MiXCR for clone calling and kept in-frame beta chains. For every CDR3 protein sequence, its rows merge into one entry that carries the most common genes and DNA. The V and J calls, along with clone size, are taken from TCRdb and not from the paper's own processing. This sample comprises 200,000 to 300,000 distinct CDR3 sequences, approximately 6.7% of them detected only once. Approximately 1.1% of the sample is held by the ten biggest clonotypes.

Taken with the paper, the label for treatment or condition translates to: live attenuated yellow fever vaccine strain. PBMCs were isolated from peripheral blood using a standard Ficoll-Paque protocol. CD4 and CD8 T-cell fractions were isolated with Dynabeads CD4 and CD8 positive selection kits. RNA was extracted with TriZol from bulk PBMCs, CD4 and CD8 fractions, and dextramer-positive and dextramer-negative fractions. The CDR3 sequence holds 14 residues, the cysteine and phenylalanine included. Only the CDR3 DNA stays, 42 bases, in frame from base 1. V loses 3 bases of germline sequence and J loses 3 bases, and the interval between the two ends is 10 bases. CDR1 and CDR2 were assigned from the germline V gene as LGHNA and YSLEER.

This TCR was recovered from a young man who received the YFV17D yellow fever vaccine. Material: CD4+ T cells sorted from PBMCs, obtained on the day of the yellow fever booster vaccination. In this chain, TRBV4-3 is recombined with TRBJ2-3; confidence is insufficient to name the D gene. The CDR3 region has the sequence CASSQRVGTDTQYF. The nucleotide sequence is given as TGCGCCAGCAGCCAGAGAGTTGGGACAGATACGCAGTATTTT.